These 17 T cell receptor beta chains originate from one sample sequenced in a study of shared clonotypes between healthy human individuals. As defined, naive CD8 cells were CD45RO-negative and positively selected for CCR7, with terminally differentiated effector memory CD45RA+ cells excluded. Some clones are missing from TCRdb's copy, which holds only in-frame ones; the method was immunoSEQ multiplex PCR. The data show nearly 2 million clones, about 94% seen once. Sequenced material: naive CD8+ T cells sorted from blood. Source of these receptors: a man between 18 and 35 years old in good health.

The rearrangement uses TRBV10-1 and TRBJ2-3; D might be TRBD2 (6 bases). Per germline, CDR1 WNHNN and CDR2 SYGVQD (reference sequence). Trimming removed 0 bases at V and 6 bases at J, with 16 bases between. The CDR3 sequence is 16 residues long. This chain's CDR3 is CASSESTGTGSDTQYF. The CDR3 bases are TGCGCCAGCAGTGAGTCGACGGGCACCGGGAGCGATACGCAGTATTTT.

The chain carries TRBV11-2 and TRBJ2-1; D gene ambiguous. The CDR3 length is 15 residues. V shed 4 bases and J shed 7 bases, with 17 bases lying between them. Germline CDR1 and CDR2: SGHAT and FQNNGV. CDR3 loop: CASSSLYLDGNEQFF. CDR3 coding DNA: TGTGCCAGCAGCTCCCTCTATCTCGATGGGAATGAGCAGTTCTTC.

J is TRBJ1-2 and V is TRBV4-3; D is perhaps TRBD1 (6 bases). Per the germline V gene, CDR1 is LGHNA and CDR2 is YSLEER. Between the trimmed V and J ends, which lost 0 bases and 5 bases, there was a span of 13 bases. This CDR3 region has 15 residues. Here the CDR3 reads CASSQDLTGPYGYTF. The CDR3 DNA is TGCGCCAGCAGCCAAGATCTCACAGGGCCTTATGGCTACACCTTC.

The chain couples TRBV7-3 to TRBJ2-3; no firm D call. V lost 5 bases and J lost 2, with 8 bases in between. Germline V CDR1 and CDR2: SGHTA, FQGTGA. The CDR3 sequence is 13 residues long. CDR3 residues: CASSTPYTDTQYF. DNA for the CDR3: TGTGCCAGCAGCACCCCCTACACAGATACGCAGTATTTT.

The chain carries TRBV5-1 and TRBJ2-7; D might be TRBD2 (6 bases). Trimming cost V 2 bases and J 5 bases, with 14 bases left between them. CDR3 length equals 14 residues. CDR1 SGHRS and CDR2 YFSETQ come from the germline V gene. The CDR3: CASSFETSSDEQYF. In nucleotides, the CDR3 is TGCGCCAGCAGCTTCGAGACTAGTTCCGACGAGCAGTACTTC.

The rearrangement joins TRBV10-3 to TRBJ2-2; 7 bases line up with TRBD1. CDR3 length equals 15 residues. The trim removed 4 bases at V and 3 bases at J, leaving 5 bases unmatched. CDR1 and CDR2 from the germline V gene are ENHRY and SYGVKD. The CDR3 nucleotides read TGTGCCATCAGTGGTGACAGGGCATACACCGGGGAGCTGTTTTTT. It translates to CAISGDRAYTGELFF.

The chain employs TRBV5-7 and TRBJ1-5; tentative D call: TRBD1 (5 bases). TRBV5-7 has ORF status, its function being uncertain. This CDR3 is 15 amino acids long. V was clipped by 4 bases and J by 0 bases, with 11 bases between them. DNA of the CDR3: TGTGCCAGCAGCGGGGACGGCTCTAGCAATCAGCCCCAGCATTTT. Translating gives CASSGDGSSNQPQHF.

V and J are TRBV6-6 and TRBJ1-1; a weak D match, TRBD1 (6 bases). CDR1 and CDR2 from the germline V gene are MNHNY and SVGAGI (reference sequence). This CDR3 spans 14 amino acids. V was cut by 5 bases and J by 7 bases, with 17 bases left in between. The CDR3 sequence is CASSPGAAAFEAFF. The CDR3 DNA is TGTGCCAGCAGTCCAGGGGCCGCGGCGTTTGAAGCTTTCTTT.

The J gene is TRBJ1-3, the V gene TRBV6-5; D gene uncertain. This CDR3 comprises 16 residues. CDR1 is MNHEY and CDR2 is SVGAGI in the germline V gene. Trimming shortened V by 0 bases and J by 2 bases, and 11 bases separated the two germline ends. The CDR3 sequence: CASSYSIPTAGNTIYF. CDR3 nucleotides: TGTGCCAGCAGTTACTCGATACCTACTGCTGGAAACACCATATATTTT.

This clone appeared once. This chain joins TRBV4-1 and TRBJ2-3; 7 bases are shared with TRBD2. After removal of 4 bases from V and 0 bases from J, the junction contained 7 bases not matched to a gene. CDR3 length: 16 amino acids. Germline CDR1 and CDR2: MGHRA and YSYEKL. The CDR3 here is CASSLERAGSTDTQYF. CDR3 coding DNA: TGCGCCAGCAGCCTAGAACGAGCGGGGAGCACAGATACGCAGTATTTT.

V and J are TRBV5-4 and TRBJ2-2, with D unresolved. The CDR3 is 14 amino acids. V lost 0 bases and J lost 4, with 7 bases in between. Germline V gene data show CDR1 as SGHNT and CDR2 as YYREEE (reference sequence). In nucleotides, the CDR3 is TGTGCCAGCAGCTTGGCCGGGTTCACCGGGGAGCTGTTTTTT. Its protein product is CASSLAGFTGELFF.

The DNA for the CDR3 is TGCGCCAGCAGTGAAGGCACCAATTCACCCCTCCACTTT. Translating gives CASSEGTNSPLHF. The rearrangement joins TRBV10-2 to TRBJ1-6; D unclear. Germline V gene data show CDR1 as WSHSY and CDR2 as SAAADI. Trimming stripped 3 bases from V and 7 bases from J, with 7 bases between. CDR3 length: 13 amino acids.

The chain links TRBV6-6 to TRBJ2-6; TRBD1 might be the D (5 bases). The CDR3 totals 16 residues. CDR1 MNHNY and CDR2 SVGAGI come from the germline V gene (reference sequence). The germline V and J ends were trimmed by 5 bases and 3 bases, with 14 bases remaining between them. Written as DNA, the CDR3 is TGTGCCAGCAGTCAGCTCAGGGCGGTTGGGGCCAACGTCCTGACTTTC. This sequence encodes CASSQLRAVGANVLTF.

The chain carries TRBV4-1 and TRBJ1-1; D unresolved. Germline assignment: CDR1 MGHRA and CDR2 YSYEKL. CDR3 length: 15 residues. Trimming stripped 4 bases from V and 0 bases from J, with 12 bases between. In DNA form, the CDR3 reads TGCGCCAGCAGCCTGAGTACGGTGATGAACACTGAAGCTTTCTTT. This codes for CASSLSTVMNTEAFF.

This sequence joins TRBV5-4 and TRBJ1-6, with D unclear. The germline CDR1 and CDR2 sequences are SGHNT and YYREEE (reference sequence). With 4 bases removed from V and 0 bases from J, the gap between germline ends came to 14 bases. This CDR3 comprises 17 residues. The CDR3 DNA reads TGTGCCAGCAGCCTATGGGTCGGCAGCTCCTATAATTCACCCCTCCACTTT. Amino acids: CASSLWVGSSYNSPLHF.

Only one count was recorded for this clone. The junction shows a germline mismatch at one end, possibly a read error. The chain carries TRBV10-3 and TRBJ2-2, with D perhaps TRBD2 (5 bases). The CDR3 consists of 14 residues. The V gene's germline CDR1 is ENHRY and CDR2 SYGVKD. CDR3 in DNA: TGTGCCACCAGTCCGGGGTTAGGGACCGGGGAGCTGTTTTTT. Protein: CATSPGLGTGELFF.

This clone was recorded once. This chain connects TRBV2 to TRBJ2-2; D unclear. The CDR3 is made up of 11 amino acids. Per the germline V gene, CDR1 is SNHLY and CDR2 is FYNNEI. The germline V and J ends were trimmed by 8 bases and 8 bases, with 9 bases remaining between them. CDR3 bases: TGTGCCAGCGGTTTCGGGGGGGAGCTGTTTTTT. Translation: CASGFGGELFF. The complete variable domain, with remaining parts taken from reference TRBV2 and TRBJ2-2, reads EPEVTQTPSHQVTQMGQEVILRCVPISNHLYFYWYRQILGQKVEFLVSFYNNEISEKSEIFDDQFSVERPDGSNFTLKIRSTKLEDSAMYFCASGFGGELFFGEGSRLTVL.